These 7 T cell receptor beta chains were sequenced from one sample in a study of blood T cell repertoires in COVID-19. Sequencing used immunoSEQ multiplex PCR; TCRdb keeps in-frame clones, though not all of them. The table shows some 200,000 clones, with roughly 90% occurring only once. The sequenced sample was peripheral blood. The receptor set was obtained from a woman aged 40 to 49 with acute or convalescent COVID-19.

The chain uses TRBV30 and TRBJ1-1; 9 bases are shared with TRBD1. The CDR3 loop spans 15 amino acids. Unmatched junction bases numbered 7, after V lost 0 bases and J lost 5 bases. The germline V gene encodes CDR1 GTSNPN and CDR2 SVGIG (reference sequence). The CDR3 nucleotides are TGTGCCTGGAGTGTACTCGGGACAGGGTGGACTGAAGCTTTCTTT. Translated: CAWSVLGTGWTEAFF.

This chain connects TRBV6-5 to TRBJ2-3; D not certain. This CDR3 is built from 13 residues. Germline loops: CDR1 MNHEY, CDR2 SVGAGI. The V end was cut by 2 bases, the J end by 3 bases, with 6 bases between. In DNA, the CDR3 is TGTGCCAGCAGTTACGAGCCTACAGATACGCAGTATTTT. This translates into CASSYEPTDTQYF.

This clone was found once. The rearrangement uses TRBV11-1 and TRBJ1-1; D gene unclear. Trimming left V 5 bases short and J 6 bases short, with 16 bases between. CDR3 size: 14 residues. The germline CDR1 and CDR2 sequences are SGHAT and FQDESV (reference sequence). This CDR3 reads CASSPAERDPEAFF. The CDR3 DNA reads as TGTGCCAGCAGCCCAGCGGAGAGAGACCCTGAAGCTTTCTTT.

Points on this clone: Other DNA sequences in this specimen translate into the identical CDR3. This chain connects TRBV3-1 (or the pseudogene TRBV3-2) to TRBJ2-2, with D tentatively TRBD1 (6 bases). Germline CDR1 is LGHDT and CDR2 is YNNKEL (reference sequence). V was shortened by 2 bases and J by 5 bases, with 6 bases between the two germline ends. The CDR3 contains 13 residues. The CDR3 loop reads CASSQQGTGELFF. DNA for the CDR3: TGTGCCAGCAGCCAACAGGGGACCGGGGAGCTGTTTTTT.

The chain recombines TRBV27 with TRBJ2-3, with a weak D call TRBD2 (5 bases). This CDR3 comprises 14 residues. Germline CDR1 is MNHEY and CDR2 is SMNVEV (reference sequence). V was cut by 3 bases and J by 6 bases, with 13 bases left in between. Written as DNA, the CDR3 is TGTGCCAGCAGTTTGAATCGGGGTCAGGATACGCAGTATTTT. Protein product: CASSLNRGQDTQYF.

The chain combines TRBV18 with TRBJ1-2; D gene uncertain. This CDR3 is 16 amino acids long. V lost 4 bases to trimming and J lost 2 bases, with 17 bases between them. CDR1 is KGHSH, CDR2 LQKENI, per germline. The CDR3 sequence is CASSRSGEGINYGYTF. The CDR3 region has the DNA TGTGCCAGCTCACGTTCGGGCGAGGGAATCAACTATGGCTACACCTTC. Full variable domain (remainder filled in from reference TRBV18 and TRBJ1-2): NAGVMQNPRHLVRRRGQEARLRCSPMKGHSHVYWYRQLPEEGLKFMVYLQKENIIDESGMPKERFSAEFPKEGPSILRIQQVVRGDSAAYFCASSRSGEGINYGYTFGSGTRLTVV.

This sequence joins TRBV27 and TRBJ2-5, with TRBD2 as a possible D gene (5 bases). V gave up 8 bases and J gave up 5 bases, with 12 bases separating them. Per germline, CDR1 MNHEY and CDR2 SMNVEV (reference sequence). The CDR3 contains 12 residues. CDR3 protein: CASSKRGETQYF. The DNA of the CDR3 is TGTGCCAGCTCGAAAAGAGGGGAGACCCAGTACTTC.